The 8 T cell receptor beta chains below were found in one sample sequenced in a study of T cells in localized non-small cell lung cancer. Clones were read by immunoSEQ multiplex PCR, and TCRdb kept only the in-frame ones, dropping some. The sample has about 82,000 clones, around 81% seen once; the top ten hold roughly 21%. Sequenced here: PBMCs, sampled before any cancer treatment. Receptors originate from a man aged 40-75 years with stage II squamous cell lung carcinoma.

The genes are TRBV6-5 and TRBJ2-1; maybe TRBD1 (7 bases). Trimming took off 6 bases at V and 10 bases at J, with 16 bases between the two ends. The CDR3 has 13 residues. Per germline, CDR1 MNHEY and CDR2 SVGAGI. The CDR3 nucleotides read TGTGCCAGCAGACCCGGAGGGGGCAGAGAGCAGTTCTTC. Protein product: CASRPGGGREQFF.

This clone was seen a few times. This sequence joins TRBV29-1 and TRBJ2-1, with D tentatively TRBD1 (6 bases). Trimming removed 6 bases from V and 0 bases from J, with 12 bases in between. Germline V CDR1 and CDR2: SQVTM, ANQGSEA. This CDR3 has 14 amino acids. As DNA, the CDR3 is TGCAGCGTCGGCAGGGGCCACTCCTACAATGAGCAGTTCTTC. It codes for CSVGRGHSYNEQFF.

Only a few counts were recorded for this clone. The chain couples TRBV7-9 to TRBJ2-7; tentative D call: TRBD1 (5 bases). Trimming took off 8 bases at V and 7 bases at J, with 18 bases between the two ends. Germline loops: CDR1 SEHNR, CDR2 FQNEAQ (reference sequence). The CDR3 covers 13 residues. DNA for the CDR3: TGTGCCAGCTCCTCAGGCAGGGCGCGGGAGCAGTACTTC. Protein product: CASSSGRAREQYF.

The rearrangement links TRBV27 to TRBJ2-1; 8 nucleotides line up with TRBD2. The V and J ends lost 3 bases and 5 bases, in that order; junction bases with no gene match: 12. CDR1 and CDR2 (germline): MNHEY, SMNVEV (reference sequence). CDR3 length: 17 amino acids. This CDR3 is CASSLAGTRGFDNEQFF. The CDR3 DNA follows: TGTGCCAGCAGTTTGGCCGGGACTAGAGGGTTTGACAATGAGCAGTTCTTC.

The gene calls are TRBV7-9 and TRBJ2-1; possibly TRBD2 for D (6 bases). The V end was cut by 3 bases, the J end by 14 bases, with 14 bases between. The V gene's germline CDR1 is SEHNR and CDR2 FQNEAQ (reference sequence). The CDR3 sequence is 12 residues long. The CDR3 loop is CASSFSADYEFF. The CDR3 coding sequence is TGTGCCAGCAGCTTTTCGGCGGACTACGAGTTCTTC.

CDR3 in DNA: TGTGCCAGCAGTCCCCTCGGCGGCGGCTACACCTTC. Encoded protein: CASSPLGGGYTF. The V call is TRBV28, the J call TRBJ1-2; D unresolved. Germline V lookup: CDR1 MDHEN, CDR2 SYDVKM. This CDR3 is 12 amino acids long. Between the trimmed V and J ends, which lost 5 bases and 8 bases, there was a span of 12 bases.

In its sample, this clone was seen many times. V usage is TRBV30 and J usage is TRBJ1-5; D remains unclear. Germline V gene data show CDR1 as GTSNPN and CDR2 as SVGIG (reference sequence). The length of the CDR3 is 11 residues. Deletions cut 3 bases from V and 11 bases from J, with 11 bases between. CDR3 region: CAWSDRGSQHF. The CDR3 bases are TGTGCCTGGAGCGACCGTGGGTCCCAGCATTTT.

V and J are TRBV9 and TRBJ1-4; D is unclear. CDR1 and CDR2 from the germline V gene are SGDLS and YYNGEE. V was clipped by 4 bases and J by 8 bases, with 21 bases between them. The CDR3 runs to 16 residues. Written as DNA, the CDR3 is TGTGCCAGCAGCCCCCGGACCGGGATTGGAGAGGAAAAACTGTTTTTT. Its protein is CASSPRTGIGEEKLFF.